This TCR beta chain was documented in a study of OX40 agonist ivuxolimab in advanced cancers. Study-level information: Every 2 weeks, patients got intravenous ivuxolimab at one of six dose levels (0.01-10 mg/kg). One hepatocellular carcinoma and two cutaneous melanoma patients partially responded.

The V gene's germline CDR1 is SGHDT and CDR2 YYEEEE. V lost 6 bases and J lost 7, with 16 bases in between. The CDR3 spans 13 residues. The count of this clone is one. Its antigen remains unknown. Sequencing used immunoSEQ multiplex PCR; TCRdb keeps in-frame clones, though not all of them. The sample has some 77,000 clones, around 85% seen once. Study outcomes and limitations: Certain nonresponding patients likewise had low normalized T-cell clonal expansion. What antigens the expanded peripheral T cells recognized was never established.

This clonotype was sampled from an adult with an advanced solid tumor such as melanoma, head and neck, liver or kidney cancer. V gene TRBV5-6 combines with J gene TRBJ1-1; D may be TRBD1 (5 bases). The source was CD4+ or CD8+ T cells sorted from blood, collected in a trial of the OX40 agonist ivuxolimab. CDR3 sequence reads: CASTRLGRDEAFF. The CDR3 DNA reads as TGTGCCAGCACCAGATTGGGGCGGGATGAAGCTTTCTTT.